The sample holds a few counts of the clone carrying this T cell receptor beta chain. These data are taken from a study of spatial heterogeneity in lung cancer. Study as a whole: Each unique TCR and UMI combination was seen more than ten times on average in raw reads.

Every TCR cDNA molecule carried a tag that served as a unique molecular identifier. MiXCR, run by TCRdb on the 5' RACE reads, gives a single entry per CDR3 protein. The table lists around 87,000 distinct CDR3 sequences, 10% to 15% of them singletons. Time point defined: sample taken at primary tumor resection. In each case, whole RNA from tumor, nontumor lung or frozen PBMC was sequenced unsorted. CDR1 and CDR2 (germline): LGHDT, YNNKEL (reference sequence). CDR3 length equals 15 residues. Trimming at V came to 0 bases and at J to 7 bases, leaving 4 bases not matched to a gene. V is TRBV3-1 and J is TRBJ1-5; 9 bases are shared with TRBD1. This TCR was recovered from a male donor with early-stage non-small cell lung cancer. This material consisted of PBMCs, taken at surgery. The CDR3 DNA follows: TGTGCCAGCAGCCAAGACGGGACAGGGCACCAGCCCCAGCATTTT. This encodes CASSQDGTGHQPQHF.